This TCR beta chain originates from a study of PD-1 blockade in classical Hodgkin lymphoma. Study-wide context: Patients got intravenous nivolumab 3 mg/kg every 2 weeks. Study conclusions and caveats: Patients starting nivolumab under 1 year after ASCT were excluded.

Every single patient, without exception, relapsed after autologous stem cell transplantation, and brentuximab vedotin exposure varied. The method was immunoSEQ multiplex PCR; TCRdb's version includes in-frame clones alone and lacks a portion of them. This table holds tens of thousands of clones, roughly 75% found once. By share of the sample, this clone is medium-sized. The antigen remains unidentified. Distinct nucleotide sequences in the sample also encode this CDR3. Per the germline V gene, CDR1 is MNHEY and CDR2 is SMNVEV (reference sequence). Trimming cost V 3 bases and J 4 bases, with 10 bases left between them. The CDR3 spans 14 residues.

The TCR originated in a human donor with classical Hodgkin lymphoma. This chain links TRBV27 with TRBJ2-1; D assignment may be TRBD1 or TRBD2 (6 bases each). Sequenced here: peripheral blood mononuclear cells (PBMCs), sampled before the second cycle of nivolumab. The CDR3 here is CASSLGAGYNEQFF. For the CDR3, the DNA is TGTGCCAGCAGTTTGGGGGCGGGATACAATGAGCAGTTCTTC.